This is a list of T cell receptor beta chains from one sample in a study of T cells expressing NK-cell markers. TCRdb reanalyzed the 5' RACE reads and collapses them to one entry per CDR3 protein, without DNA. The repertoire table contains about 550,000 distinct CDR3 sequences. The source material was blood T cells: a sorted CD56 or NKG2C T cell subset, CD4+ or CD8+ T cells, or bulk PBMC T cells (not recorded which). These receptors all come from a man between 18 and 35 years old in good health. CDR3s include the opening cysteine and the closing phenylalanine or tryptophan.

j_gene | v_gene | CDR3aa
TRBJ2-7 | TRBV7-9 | CASSPATGTGITYEQYF
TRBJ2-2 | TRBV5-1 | CASSSATSTGELFF
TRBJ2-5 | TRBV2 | CASSMTSGREETQYF
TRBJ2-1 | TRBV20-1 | CSARGLAGDGEQFF
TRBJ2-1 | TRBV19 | CASSTSGLAGSSYNEQFF
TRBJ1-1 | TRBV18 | CASSPVFTNTEAFF
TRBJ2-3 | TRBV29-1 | CSVVRRYTDTQYF
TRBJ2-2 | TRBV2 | CASSGGVGELFF
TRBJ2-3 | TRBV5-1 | CASSAAHPGTDTQYF
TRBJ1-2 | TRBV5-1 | CASSNRDYGYTF
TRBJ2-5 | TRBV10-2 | CASRSGTSRETQYF
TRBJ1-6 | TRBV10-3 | CAISAQAGRPLHF
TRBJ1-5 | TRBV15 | CATTQGSNQPQHF
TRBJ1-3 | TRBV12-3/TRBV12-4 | CASSLLGSGNTIYF
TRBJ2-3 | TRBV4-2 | CASSQEWTSGRPDTQYF
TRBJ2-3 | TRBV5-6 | CASSLASTAVTDTQYF
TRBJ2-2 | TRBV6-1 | CASGDGLAGVDGELFF
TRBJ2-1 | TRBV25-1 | CASSALPGTANTNYNEQFF
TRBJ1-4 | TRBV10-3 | CAISPNFNEKLFF
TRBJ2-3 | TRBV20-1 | CSAATSAATTDTQYF
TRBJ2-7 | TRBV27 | CASSLSSVQVYEQYF
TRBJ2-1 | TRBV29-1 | CSVLGPYNEQFF
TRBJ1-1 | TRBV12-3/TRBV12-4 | CASSPSGRNHMKAFF
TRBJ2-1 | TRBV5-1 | CASSAPGQGALNEQFF
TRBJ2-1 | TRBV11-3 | CASGLVDNEQFF
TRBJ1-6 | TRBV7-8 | CASSAAQGNSPLHF
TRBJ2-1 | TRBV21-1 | CASLSGPGAGYNEQFF
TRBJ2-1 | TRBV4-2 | CASTPGGTAWTRGYNEQFF
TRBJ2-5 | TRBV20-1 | CSASILAGETQYF
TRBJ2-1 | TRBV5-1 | CASSFSGMGGNEQFF
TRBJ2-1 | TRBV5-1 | CASSLDVGGLNEQFF
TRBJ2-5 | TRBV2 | CASSLRQGLETQYF
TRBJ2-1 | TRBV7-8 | CASSTAANEQFF
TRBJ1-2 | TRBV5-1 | CASSLVDARTLGDYGYTF
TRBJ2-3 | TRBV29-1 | CSVPLTSGSYGGQYF
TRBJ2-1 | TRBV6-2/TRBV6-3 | CASGKSSYNEQFF
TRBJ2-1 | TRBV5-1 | CASSRGTSGDNEQFF
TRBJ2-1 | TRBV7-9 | CASSLGITQLYNEQFF
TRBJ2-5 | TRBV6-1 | CASGGEETQYF
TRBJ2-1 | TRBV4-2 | CASSQEGDSGIYNEQFF
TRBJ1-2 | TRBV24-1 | CATSDSELGATNYGYTF
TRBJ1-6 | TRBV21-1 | CASLGAGAYSPLHF
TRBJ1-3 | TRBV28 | CASSNRFSPGNTIYF
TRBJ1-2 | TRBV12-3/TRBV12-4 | CASSYHRDRNYGYTF
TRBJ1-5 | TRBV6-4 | CASSAQGNQPQHF
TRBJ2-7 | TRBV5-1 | CASSLFGEGLNEQYF
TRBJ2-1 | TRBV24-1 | CATSDLQGREALINEQFF
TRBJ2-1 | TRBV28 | CATTTVLGTSGSWGGNEQFF
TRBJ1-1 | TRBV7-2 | CASSFDRSNTEAFF
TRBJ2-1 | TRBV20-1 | CSARDLASYNEQFF
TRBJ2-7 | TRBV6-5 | CASRSMPGLAGEYEQYF
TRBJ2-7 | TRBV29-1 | CSVVLGTAITEQYF
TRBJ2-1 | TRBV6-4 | CASRIQGSAYNEQFF
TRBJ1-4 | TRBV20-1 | CSAPDSRGDEKLFF
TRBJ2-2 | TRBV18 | CASSPQPGQATNTGELFF
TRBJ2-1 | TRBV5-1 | CASAGREKGVEQFF
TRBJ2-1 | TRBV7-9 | CASSFQLGRTSGLEQFF
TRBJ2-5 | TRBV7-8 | CASRASGRDGETQYF
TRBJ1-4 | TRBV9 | CASSPRGQATNEKLFF
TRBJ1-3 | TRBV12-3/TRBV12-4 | CASTWPANAGNTIYF